These T cell receptor beta chains were read from a single sample in a study of blood T cell repertoires in COVID-19. Sequencing used immunoSEQ multiplex PCR; TCRdb keeps in-frame clones, though not all of them. The data show some 430,000 clones, about 92% seen once. What was sequenced was PBMCs or T cells enriched from blood (not recorded which). These receptors originate from a man between 18 and 35 years old who had recovered from COVID-19. Both conserved end residues are part of each CDR3.

>TRBV7-9|TRBJ2-5
CASSPVLAGGEETQYF
>TRBV6-1|TRBJ1-2
CASSERGRSHYGYTF
>TRBV10-2|TRBJ2-7
CASTETSGIYEQYF
>TRBV18|TRBJ1-1
CASSPTSGGLGTEAFF
>TRBV3-1/TRBV3-2|TRBJ1-1
CASSQGGGVGGPNTEAFF
>TRBV2|TRBJ1-5
CASSKLVNQPQHF
>TRBV10-3|TRBJ2-2
CAISRESANTGELFF
>TRBV4-1|TRBJ1-3
CASSSIPGQGPSLSGNTIYF
>TRBV3-1/TRBV3-2|TRBJ1-2
CASSQRTGPNYGYTF
>TRBV9|TRBJ1-1
CASSSGQTTEAFF
>TRBV9|TRBJ2-7
CASSVGGTTTYEQYF
>TRBV6-1|TRBJ1-2
CASSESLVGDNYGYTF
>TRBV5-1|TRBJ1-2
CASSAGQGGYTF
>TRBV6-5|TRBJ1-2
CASSRQGRYYGYTF
>TRBV7-9|TRBJ2-1
CASSLNPFGQGKTYNEQFF
>TRBV18|TRBJ1-1
CASSPLSPGQGAVTEAFF
>TRBV29-1|TRBJ2-1
CSVAGSGRIYGEQFF
>TRBV3-1/TRBV3-2|TRBJ1-1
CASSRTGSLNTEAFF
>TRBV7-9|TRBJ2-2
CASSSHPTGNTGELFF
>TRBV6-1|TRBJ2-3
CASSELAGRAGDTQYF
>TRBV11-2|TRBJ2-5
CASSLVPNLETQYF
>TRBV27|TRBJ2-3
CASSSRLAGAGDTQYF
>TRBV7-8|TRBJ2-3
CASSLRQSSTDTQYF
>TRBV12-3/TRBV12-4|TRBJ1-2
CASSFQGGYTF
>TRBV28|TRBJ2-7
CATSGTSSYEQYF
>TRBV10-3|TRBJ1-1
CAISRGSYTEAFF
>TRBV6-6|TRBJ1-2
CASSPRSAGPYGYTF
>TRBV7-3|TRBJ1-6
CAPVIRGCSPLHF
>TRBV7-9|TRBJ1-3
CASSLDREDTIYF
>TRBV5-4|TRBJ1-4
CASSLRQTTNEKLFF
>TRBV7-5|TRBJ1-4
CVRSLVAMGQWNEKLFF
>TRBV6-1|TRBJ1-2
CASSEARGQGKRGYTF
>TRBV25-1|TRBJ2-1
CASSDPGLGLNEQFF
>TRBV9|TRBJ2-1
CASSPWTSPYNEQFF
>TRBV30|TRBJ2-1
CAWTSGAYNEQFF
>TRBV6-5|TRBJ1-5
CASRARYSNQPQHF
>TRBV5-1|TRBJ1-6
CASSPSTGTDSPLHF
>TRBV5-1|TRBJ2-1
CASSPGLAGGTWGNEQFF
>TRBV7-3|TRBJ1-3
CASSLRGSAHSGNTIYF
>TRBV19|TRBJ1-6
CASRHQQGTRAPLHF
>TRBV2|TRBJ1-2
CASSEMRALNYGYTF
>TRBV2|TRBJ2-6
CASSPFNRADVLTF
>TRBV6-5|TRBJ1-4
CASSLGGTSNEKLFF
>TRBV11-2|TRBJ1-4
CASSPFLGPGTTNEKLFF
>TRBV3-1/TRBV3-2|TRBJ2-3
CASSQDSRAGHGVDTQYF
>TRBV5-4|TRBJ1-4
CASSTGQDATNEKLFF
>TRBV27|TRBJ1-1
CASRFTGKTEAFF
>TRBV10-2|TRBJ1-6
CASCESNSPLHF
>TRBV19|TRBJ2-2
CASKTGTGATGELFF
>TRBV28|TRBJ1-5
CASSTTMGGVWQPQHF
>TRBV6-2/TRBV6-3|TRBJ1-1
CASSYWTGEVNTEAFF
>TRBV7-9|TRBJ1-1
CASSLAGRPEAFF
>TRBV7-2|TRBJ2-3
CASSLWTSGMDTQYF
>TRBV5-6|TRBJ2-3
CASMRRRGLSTDTQYF
>TRBV28|TRBJ1-2
CASSKGKGYTF
>TRBV3-1/TRBV3-2|TRBJ2-7
CASSPRTGDIDEQYF
>TRBV27|TRBJ1-1
CASNQEGGTNTEAFF
>TRBV25-1|TRBJ2-1
CASSETLNLAGAGEQFF
>TRBV11-2|TRBJ2-3
CASSPRQGIPDTQYF
>TRBV3-1/TRBV3-2|TRBJ2-5
CASSPGTSLGTQYF